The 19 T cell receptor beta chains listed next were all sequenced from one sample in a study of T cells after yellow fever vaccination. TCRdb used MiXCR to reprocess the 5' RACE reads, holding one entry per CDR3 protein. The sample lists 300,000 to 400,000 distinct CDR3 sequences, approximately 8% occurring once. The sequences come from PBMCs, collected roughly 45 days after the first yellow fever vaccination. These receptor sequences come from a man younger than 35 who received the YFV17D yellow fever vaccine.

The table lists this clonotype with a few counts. CDR3 protein: CASSLVLAGEDTQYF. The CDR3 DNA sequence: TGTGCCAGCAGCTTGGTTCTAGCGGGGGAAGATACGCAGTATTTT. V gene TRBV5-4 combines with J gene TRBJ2-3; 10 bases are a match to TRBD2. This CDR3 region has 15 residues. Germline V gives CDR1 SGHNT, CDR2 YYREEE (reference sequence). The trim removed 0 bases at V and 5 bases at J, leaving 3 bases unmatched.

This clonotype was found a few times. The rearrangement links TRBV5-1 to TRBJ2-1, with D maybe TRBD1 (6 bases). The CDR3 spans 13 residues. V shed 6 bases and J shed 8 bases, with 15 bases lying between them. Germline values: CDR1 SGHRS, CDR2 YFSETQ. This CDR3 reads CASIQGSGHEQFF. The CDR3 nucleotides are TGCGCCAGCATACAGGGTTCTGGACATGAGCAGTTCTTC.

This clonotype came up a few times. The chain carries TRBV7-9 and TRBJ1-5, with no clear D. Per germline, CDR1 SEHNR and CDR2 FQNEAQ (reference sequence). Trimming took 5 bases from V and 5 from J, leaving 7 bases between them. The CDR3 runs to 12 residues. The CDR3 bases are TGTGCCAGCAGCCGAATCGATCAGCCCCAGCATTTT. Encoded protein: CASSRIDQPQHF.

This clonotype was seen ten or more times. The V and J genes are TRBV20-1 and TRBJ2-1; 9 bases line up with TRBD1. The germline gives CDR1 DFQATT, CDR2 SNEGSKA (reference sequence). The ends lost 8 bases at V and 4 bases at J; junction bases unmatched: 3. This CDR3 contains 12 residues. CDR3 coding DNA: TGCAGTCGGACAGGGGTATACAATGAGCAGTTCTTC. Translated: CSRTGVYNEQFF.

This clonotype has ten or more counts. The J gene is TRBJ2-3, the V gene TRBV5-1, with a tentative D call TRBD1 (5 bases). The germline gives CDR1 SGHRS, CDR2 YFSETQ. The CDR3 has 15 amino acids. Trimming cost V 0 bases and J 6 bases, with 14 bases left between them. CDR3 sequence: CASSLDGQQGDTQYF. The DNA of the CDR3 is TGCGCCAGCAGCTTGGACGGACAACAAGGGGATACGCAGTATTTT.

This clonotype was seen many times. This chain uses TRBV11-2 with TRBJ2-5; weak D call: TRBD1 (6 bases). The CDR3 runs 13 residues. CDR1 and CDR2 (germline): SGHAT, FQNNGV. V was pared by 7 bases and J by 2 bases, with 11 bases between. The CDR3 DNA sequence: TGTGCCAGCAACGGACAGCCACAAGAGACCCAGTACTTC. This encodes CASNGQPQETQYF.

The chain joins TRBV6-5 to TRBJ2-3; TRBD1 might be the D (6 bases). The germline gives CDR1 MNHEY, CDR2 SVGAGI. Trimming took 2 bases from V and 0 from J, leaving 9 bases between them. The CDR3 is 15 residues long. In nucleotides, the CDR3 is TGTGCCAGCAGTTACCGGCAGGGGAGCACAGATACGCAGTATTTT. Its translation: CASSYRQGSTDTQYF.

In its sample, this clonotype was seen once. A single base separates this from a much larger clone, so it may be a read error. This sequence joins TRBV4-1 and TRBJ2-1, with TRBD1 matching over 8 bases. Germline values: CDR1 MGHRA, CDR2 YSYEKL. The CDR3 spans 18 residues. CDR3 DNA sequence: TGCGCCACCAGCCAAGGACAGGGCGAATGGGACTCCTACAATGAGCAGTTCTTC. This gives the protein CATSQGQGEWDSYNEQFF.

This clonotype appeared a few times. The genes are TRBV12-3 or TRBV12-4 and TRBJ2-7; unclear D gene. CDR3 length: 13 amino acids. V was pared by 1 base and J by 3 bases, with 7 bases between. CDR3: CASSLGTVYEQYV. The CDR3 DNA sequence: TGTGCCAGCAGTTTAGGAACAGTCTACGAGCAGTACGTC.

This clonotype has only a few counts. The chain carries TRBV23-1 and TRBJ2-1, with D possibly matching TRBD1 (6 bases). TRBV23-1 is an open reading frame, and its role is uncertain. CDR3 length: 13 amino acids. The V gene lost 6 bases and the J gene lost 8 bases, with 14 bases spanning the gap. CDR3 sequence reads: CASSHRAYDEQFF. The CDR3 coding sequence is TGCGCCAGCAGCCACAGGGCTTACGATGAGCAGTTCTTC.

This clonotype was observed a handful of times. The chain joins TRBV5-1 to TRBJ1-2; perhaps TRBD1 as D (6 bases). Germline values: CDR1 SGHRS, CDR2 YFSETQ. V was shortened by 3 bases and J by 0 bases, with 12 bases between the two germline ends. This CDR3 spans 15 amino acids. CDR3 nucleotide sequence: TGCGCCAGCAGCTCCGGGACATTGGCTAACTATGGCTACACCTTC. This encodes CASSSGTLANYGYTF. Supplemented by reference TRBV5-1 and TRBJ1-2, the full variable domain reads KAGVTQTPRYLIKTRGQQVTLSCSPISGHRSVSWYQQTPGQGLQFLFEYFSETQRNKGNFPGRFSGRQFSNSRSEMNVSTLELGDSALYLCASSSGTLANYGYTFGSGTRLTVV.

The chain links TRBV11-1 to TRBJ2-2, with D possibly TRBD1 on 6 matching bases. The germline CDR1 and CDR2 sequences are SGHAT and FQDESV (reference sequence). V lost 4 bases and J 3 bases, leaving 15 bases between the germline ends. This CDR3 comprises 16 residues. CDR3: CASSSPAGADTGELFF. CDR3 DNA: TGTGCCAGCAGCTCTCCGGCAGGGGCCGACACCGGGGAGCTGTTTTTT. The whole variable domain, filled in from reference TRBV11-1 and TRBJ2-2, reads EAEVAQSPRYKITEKSQAVAFWCDPISGHATLYWYRQILGQGPELLVQFQDESVVDDSQLPKDRFSAERLKGVDSTLKIQPAELGDSAMYLCASSSPAGADTGELFFGEGSRLTVL.

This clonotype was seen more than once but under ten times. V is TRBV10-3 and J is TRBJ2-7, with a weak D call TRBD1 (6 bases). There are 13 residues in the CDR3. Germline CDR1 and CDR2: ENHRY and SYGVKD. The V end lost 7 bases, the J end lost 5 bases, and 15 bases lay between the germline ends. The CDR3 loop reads CAINDYGGDEQYF. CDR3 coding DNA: TGTGCCATCAACGACTATGGGGGCGACGAGCAGTACTTC.

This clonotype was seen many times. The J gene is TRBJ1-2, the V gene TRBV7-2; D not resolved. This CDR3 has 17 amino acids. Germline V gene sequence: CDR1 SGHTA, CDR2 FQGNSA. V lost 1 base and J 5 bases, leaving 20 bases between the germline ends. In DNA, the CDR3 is TGTGCCAGCAGCTTAGAGGACCTTTGGAAGGTTCCTTATGGCTACACCTTC. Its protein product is CASSLEDLWKVPYGYTF.

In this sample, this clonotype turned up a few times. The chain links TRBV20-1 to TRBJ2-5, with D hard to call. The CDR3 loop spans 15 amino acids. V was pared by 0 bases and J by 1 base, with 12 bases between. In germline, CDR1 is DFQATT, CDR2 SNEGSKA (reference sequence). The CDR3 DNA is TGCAGTGCTAGAGATCCACGGACGCCCCAAGAGACCCAGTACTTC. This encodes CSARDPRTPQETQYF.

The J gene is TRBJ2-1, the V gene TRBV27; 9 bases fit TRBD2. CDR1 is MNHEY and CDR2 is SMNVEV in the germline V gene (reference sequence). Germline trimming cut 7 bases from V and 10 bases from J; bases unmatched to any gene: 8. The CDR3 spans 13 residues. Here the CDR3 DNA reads TGTGCCAGCAAAAAAAGCGGGGGGAGCGAGCAGTTCTTC. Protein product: CASKKSGGSEQFF.

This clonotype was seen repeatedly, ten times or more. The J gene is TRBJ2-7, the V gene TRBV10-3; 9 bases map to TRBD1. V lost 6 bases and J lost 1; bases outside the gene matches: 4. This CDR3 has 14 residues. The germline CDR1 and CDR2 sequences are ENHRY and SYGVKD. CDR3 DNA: TGTGCCATCAGATCCGGGACAGGGTCCTACGAGCAGTACTTC. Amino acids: CAIRSGTGSYEQYF.

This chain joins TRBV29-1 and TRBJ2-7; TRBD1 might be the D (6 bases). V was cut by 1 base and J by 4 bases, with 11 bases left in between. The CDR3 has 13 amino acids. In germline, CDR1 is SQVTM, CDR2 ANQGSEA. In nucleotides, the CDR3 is TGCAGCGTTGAAGCAGGGGCGGAATACGAGCAGTACTTC. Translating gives CSVEAGAEYEQYF.

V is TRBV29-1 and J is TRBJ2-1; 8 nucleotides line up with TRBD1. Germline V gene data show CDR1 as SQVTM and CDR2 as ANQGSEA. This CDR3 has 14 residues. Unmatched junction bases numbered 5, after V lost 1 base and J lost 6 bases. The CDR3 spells CSVEGTGLGNEQFF. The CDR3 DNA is TGCAGCGTTGAAGGGACAGGGCTGGGCAATGAGCAGTTCTTC.